This T cell receptor beta chain stems from a study of blood T cell repertoires in COVID-19. About the study: The cDNA or gDNA used as material had been derived from T cells, B-cell-depleted T cells, or PBMCs.

TCRdb's table, derived via immunoSEQ multiplex PCR, lists solely in-frame clones and lacks some. The table shows about 320,000 clones, with 88% occurring only once. Seattle enrolled patients during active infection and tracked them longitudinally. Germline V gene sequence: CDR1 KGHDR, CDR2 SFDVKD. Deletions cut 3 bases from V and 5 bases from J, with 14 bases between. This CDR3 is 15 amino acids long. Sequencing was performed on peripheral blood. The rearrangement joins TRBV24-1 to TRBJ2-3; possible D gene TRBD2, 6 bases. The sequence was obtained from a woman under 40 with COVID-19, enrolled during active disease. CDR3 sequence: CATSDIGGAIDTQYF. Written as DNA, the CDR3 is TGTGCCACCAGTGATATCGGCGGGGCAATAGATACGCAGTATTTT.